The clone carrying this T cell receptor beta chain was counted ten times or more. MiXCR was run by TCRdb on the PCR reads, yielding one entry per CDR3 protein. This table has roughly 14,000 distinct CDR3 sequences, over 40% appearing once. This sample stems from a study of tumor-infiltrating lymphocytes in oesophageal squamous cell carcinoma. The CDR3 is made up of 15 amino acids. Germline values: CDR1 MNHEY, CDR2 SMNVEV (reference sequence). The trim removed 4 bases at V and 4 bases at J, leaving 7 bases unmatched. The sequence was collected from a male donor with esophageal squamous cell carcinoma. V is TRBV27 and J is TRBJ2-3; TRBD1 aligns across 8 bases. The specimen was blood. In DNA form, the CDR3 reads TGTGCCAGCAGTTCGACAGGGGCACTACCAGATACGCAGTATTTT. It codes for CASSSTGALPDTQYF.